This T cell receptor beta chain was identified during a study of blood T cell repertoires in COVID-19. Study context: COVID-19 samples from acute and convalescent phases originated in the United States, Italy and Spain.

V was clipped by 8 bases and J by 1 base; unmatched bases: 7. CDR1 and CDR2 from the germline V gene are LNHNV and YYDKDF (reference sequence). The CDR3 contains 14 residues. In the original processing: Reference gene primers were amplified, and this amplification served to estimate nucleated cell counts. Sequenced by immunoSEQ multiplex PCR; TCRdb stores in-frame clones only, minus some. V and J calls and clone size come straight from that table; D and trimming were deduced from the DNA. The sample has 150,000 or so clones, 85% to 95% seen once. Sequencing was performed on peripheral blood. The chain links TRBV15 to TRBJ1-1, with 7 bases lining up with TRBD1. This sequence originates from a woman aged 55-70 years with COVID-19, enrolled during active disease. CDR3 nucleotide sequence: TGTGCCACCGCCCGACAGGGAGCGAACACTGAAGCTTTCTTT. Residues: CATARQGANTEAFF.